The present T cell receptor beta chain was sequenced within a study of shared clonotypes between healthy human individuals. Broader study findings: Against clonotypes common to all four donors, non-shared ones had lower generation probabilities.

The study separated CD4+ cells into CD45RA+ naive and CD45RA-negative memory subsets. With regard to this clone: Antigen: not known.

V was shortened by 3 bases and J by 7 bases, with 10 bases between the two germline ends. The CDR3 extends over 13 amino acids. Per germline, CDR1 SGHNT and CDR2 YYREEE (reference sequence). In the sorted-subset replicate PCRs, approximately 200 ng DNA, 25,000 to 30,000 T cell genomes, was used. TCRdb's copy holds only in-frame clones and misses some; the assay was immunoSEQ multiplex PCR. The data hold millions of clones, with over 85% observed a single time. V is TRBV5-4 and J is TRBJ2-2, with no clear D. Material for sequencing was naive CD4+ T cells from PBMCs. Indicated subset: CD45RA+ positively selected. This TCR was sampled from a man between 18 and 35 years old in good health. Some clones in this sample may be carry-over from other donors' samples. In DNA form, the CDR3 reads TGTGCCAGCAGCTCAGCTCCGGTCGGGGAGCTGTTTTTT. As protein: CASSSAPVGELFF.